This record looks at one T cell receptor (beta chain) sequence and its context. These data come from a study of blood T cell repertoires in COVID-19. Method: immunoSEQ multiplex PCR; TCRdb's copy keeps in-frame clones and lacks some. This repertoire shows around 170,000 clones, roughly 87% found once; its top ten account for 5.5% to 8.5%. V lost 5 bases and J lost 0; bases outside the gene matches: 7. This CDR3 spans 16 amino acids. Germline assignment: CDR1 LNHDA and CDR2 SQIVND (reference sequence). The sequenced sample was PBMCs or T cells enriched from blood (not recorded which). This clonotype was obtained from a woman aged 45 to 65 who had recovered from COVID-19. The V gene is TRBV19, the J gene TRBJ2-7, with TRBD1 identical over 10 bases. The CDR3 sequence: CASSPTGTGASYEQYF. For the CDR3, the DNA is TGTGCCAGTAGTCCCACCGGGACAGGGGCCTCCTACGAGCAGTACTTC.